The 30 T cell receptor beta chains presented below share a single source sample, sequenced in a study of vaccination and CD4 T cells after COVID-19. The treatment here: approximately 9-day PBMC culture with coronavirus spike peptide pools or control peptides (ViraFEST assay). Cultured CD4+ T-cell DNA underwent Oncomine TCR Beta short-read sequencing. TCRdb itself ran the PCR reads through MiXCR, one entry per CDR3 protein. This sample has about 23,000 distinct CDR3 sequences; around 70% occur once, and the top ten carry about 22%. Their target antigens are unknown. This sample comprised CD4+ T cells from blood, cultured in vitro, obtained after SARS-CoV-2 vaccination. The receptors shown here come from a human donor who received a COVID-19 vaccine.

The chain is built from TRBV12-3 or TRBV12-4 and TRBJ2-5, with D possibly TRBD2 on 6 matching bases. Trimming took off 8 bases at V and 7 bases at J, with 17 bases between the two ends. This CDR3 is built from 13 residues. CDR3 region: CASRNRDFGTQYF. In nucleotides, the CDR3 is TGTGCCAGCCGGAACCGGGACTTCGGGACCCAGTACTTC.

The chain couples TRBV20-1 to TRBJ1-1, with D maybe TRBD1 (6 bases). This CDR3 spans 13 amino acids. V gave up 2 bases and J gave up 4 bases, with 11 bases separating them. From germline, CDR1 is DFQATT and CDR2 SNEGSKA (reference sequence). The CDR3 nucleotides read TGCAGTGCTAGATCTGGGGGGCGCACTGAAGCTTTCTTT. Its translation: CSARSGGRTEAFF.

The chain uses TRBV12-3 or TRBV12-4 and TRBJ1-5; D may be TRBD1 (6 bases). The CDR3 consists of 15 residues. Deletions cut 5 bases from V and 1 base from J, with 12 bases between. In DNA form, the CDR3 reads TGTGCCAGCAGTCCACAGGGAGGGAGCAATCAGCCCCAGCATTTT. Translation gives CASSPQGGSNQPQHF.

The rearrangement links TRBV7-9 to TRBJ1-6; D might be TRBD1 (5 bases). The CDR3 totals 14 residues. Between the trimmed V and J ends, which lost 1 base and 7 bases, there was a span of 8 bases. The germline V gene has CDR1 SEHNR and CDR2 FQNEAQ (reference sequence). The CDR3 sequence is CASSLGGKNSPLHF. In nucleotides, the CDR3 is TGTGCCAGCAGCTTAGGGGGGAAGAATTCACCCCTCCACTTT.

This clonotype was seen only a few times. The V gene is TRBV27, the J gene TRBJ2-1; 10 nucleotides line up with TRBD1. The CDR3 is 15 amino acids. CDR1 is MNHEY, CDR2 SMNVEV, per germline (reference sequence). V trimming: 7 bases; J trimming: 9 bases; junction bases outside the gene matches: 12. CDR3 nucleotides: TGTGCCAGCAAGCCCACACGACAGGGGGCCGGTGAGCAGTTCTTC. Protein: CASKPTRQGAGEQFF.

J is TRBJ1-1 and V is TRBV6-1; D is perhaps TRBD1 (5 bases). CDR1 is MNHNS, CDR2 SASEGT, per germline. Between the trimmed V and J ends, which lost 8 bases and 0 bases, there was a span of 13 bases. The CDR3 contains 14 residues. CDR3 sequence reads: CASRRAGLNTEAFF. The CDR3 nucleotides are TGTGCCAGCCGCAGGGCAGGGCTGAACACTGAAGCTTTCTTT.

The V and J genes are TRBV7-3 and TRBJ1-6, with 8 positions matching TRBD1. Germline V gene data show CDR1 as SGHTA and CDR2 as FQGTGA. The CDR3 length is 15 residues. J was trimmed by 7 bases and V by 1 base; bases with no gene match: 3. The CDR3 sequence: CASSLMTGDNSPLHF. CDR3 DNA: TGTGCCAGCAGCTTAATGACAGGGGACAATTCACCCCTCCACTTT.

The CDR3 nucleotides are TGTGCCAGTACAGGGGGTTCGGGCACTGAAGCTTTCTTT. This translates into CASTGGSGTEAFF. J is TRBJ1-1 and V is TRBV2; 8 bases are shared with TRBD1. This CDR3 spans 13 amino acids. The germline V gene has CDR1 SNHLY and CDR2 FYNNEI. Trimming removed 9 bases from V and 4 bases from J; junction bases left unmatched: 7.

This clonotype occurred once. The chain has TRBV30 and TRBJ2-3, with 8 positions matching TRBD2. Germline CDR1 is GTSNPN and CDR2 is SVGIG (reference sequence). The CDR3 totals 15 residues. V shed 4 bases and J 0 bases; nucleotides not matched to a gene: 6. CDR3 amino acids: CAWTRGGSSTDTQYF. The CDR3 DNA reads as TGTGCCTGGACCCGGGGGGGATCTAGCACAGATACGCAGTATTTT.

This clonotype occurred once. The chain carries TRBV30 and TRBJ1-2; D unclear. CDR3 length: 13 amino acids. Trimming left V 4 bases short and J 4 bases short, with 13 bases between. Per the germline V gene, CDR1 is GTSNPN and CDR2 is SVGIG (reference sequence). The CDR3 sequence is CAWTVGRTYGYTF. The CDR3 DNA sequence: TGTGCCTGGACTGTGGGCAGAACCTATGGCTACACCTTC. Filled out from reference TRBV30 and TRBJ1-2, the complete variable domain reads SQTIHQWPATLVQPVGSPLSLECTVEGTSNPNLYWYRQAAGRGLQLLFYSVGIGQISSEVPQNLSASRPQDRQFILSSKKLLLSDSGFYLCAWTVGRTYGYTFGSGTRLTVV.

The genes are TRBV30 and TRBJ1-1, with 11 bases lining up with TRBD1. This CDR3 contains 15 residues. The V and J ends lost 4 bases and 8 bases, in that order; junction bases with no gene match: 12. Germline CDR1 and CDR2: GTSNPN and SVGIG (reference sequence). CDR3 amino acids: CAWKQTGTGGIEAFF. CDR3 sequence (DNA): TGTGCCTGGAAACAGACGGGGACAGGGGGAATCGAAGCTTTCTTT.

The chain joins TRBV5-1 to TRBJ1-2, with 9 bases aligning to TRBD1. The V gene end was trimmed by 4 bases and the J gene end by 7 bases; junction bases not matched to a gene: 14. The germline gives CDR1 SGHRS, CDR2 YFSETQ. The CDR3 extends over 16 amino acids. The CDR3 is CASSLNPGQGRIGYTF. CDR3 coding DNA: TGCGCCAGCAGCCTCAACCCGGGACAGGGTAGAATTGGCTACACCTTC.

CDR3 protein: CATSDIRGGNNEQYF. CDR3 nucleotide sequence: TGTGCCACCAGTGATATCAGGGGAGGAAATAACGAGCAGTACTTC. This rearrangement joins TRBV24-1 to TRBJ2-7; D assignment may be TRBD1 or TRBD2 (6 bases each). The CDR3 extends over 15 amino acids. The ends were cut back, 3 bases at V and 5 bases at J, with 16 bases in the middle. Per the germline V gene, CDR1 is KGHDR and CDR2 is SFDVKD.

This sequence joins TRBV2 and TRBJ2-3; 16 bases are shared with TRBD2. The junction had 6 bases not matched to a gene; V was cut back by 6 bases and J by 0 bases. The germline V gene has CDR1 SNHLY and CDR2 FYNNEI. This CDR3 contains 18 residues. The CDR3 region is CASRLGLAGGLSTDTQYF. CDR3 coding DNA: TGTGCCAGCAGACTGGGACTAGCGGGGGGGCTAAGCACAGATACGCAGTATTTT.

This chain joins TRBV19 and TRBJ1-1; 8 bases are shared with TRBD1. In germline, CDR1 is LNHDA, CDR2 SQIVND (reference sequence). The ends lost 4 bases at V and 5 bases at J; junction bases unmatched: 3. This CDR3 contains 13 residues. The CDR3 DNA is TGTGCCAGTAGTACTACAGGGGGGACTGAAGCTTTCTTT. Its protein product is CASSTTGGTEAFF.

The V gene is TRBV19, the J gene TRBJ1-1; D uncertain. Germline loops: CDR1 LNHDA, CDR2 SQIVND (reference sequence). The CDR3 totals 15 residues. Trimming removed 3 bases from V and 5 bases from J, with 16 bases in between. Here the CDR3 reads CASSMRTAFSTEAFF. The CDR3 DNA reads as TGTGCCAGTAGTATGAGAACGGCGTTCTCGACTGAAGCTTTCTTT.

In this sample, this clonotype turned up once. The J gene is TRBJ2-2, the V gene TRBV7-2, with 8 bases identical to TRBD2. V was pared by 5 bases and J by 1 base, with 3 bases of the junction left unmatched. CDR1 SGHTA and CDR2 FQGNSA come from the germline V gene. The CDR3 is 15 residues long. The CDR3 bases are TGTGCCAGCAGCGTTAGCGGGATGAACACCGGGGAGCTGTTTTTT. It encodes CASSVSGMNTGELFF.

Here the CDR3 reads CASSQVEDRTDTQYF. The CDR3, as DNA: TGTGCCAGCAGCCAAGTTGAGGATCGGACAGATACGCAGTATTTT. V is TRBV5-3 and J is TRBJ2-3; D remains ambiguous. TRBV5-3 is flagged as an ORF with uncertain function. Trimming left V 8 bases short and J 3 bases short, with 19 bases between. This CDR3 is built from 15 residues.

The rearrangement links TRBV5-4 to TRBJ2-3; 12 positions match TRBD1. The CDR3 runs 15 residues. The germline CDR1 and CDR2 sequences are SGHNT and YYREEE (reference sequence). With V trimmed by 5 bases and J by 7 bases, 8 bases remained unmatched. The CDR3 sequence is CASRIRDRGLNTQYF. In DNA, the CDR3 is TGTGCCAGCAGGATCCGGGACAGGGGGCTGAATACGCAGTATTTT.

This clonotype was seen a few times. This chain links TRBV20-1 with TRBJ2-1, with 8 bases matching TRBD1. The CDR3 covers 16 residues. The V segment lost 2 bases and the J segment 2 bases; nucleotides outside the gene matches: 8. From germline, CDR1 is DFQATT and CDR2 SNEGSKA (reference sequence). The CDR3 loop is CSARSPTGVTYNEQFF. The CDR3 bases are TGCAGTGCTAGATCCCCGACAGGGGTGACCTACAATGAGCAGTTCTTC.

This clonotype has only one observation. This chain joins TRBV10-1 and TRBJ2-3, with no clear D. CDR1 WNHNN and CDR2 SYGVQD come from the germline V gene (reference sequence). The V end lost 8 bases, the J end lost 4 bases, and 10 bases lay between the germline ends. This CDR3 has 12 residues. For the CDR3, the DNA is TGCGCCAGCGGCGACATGTCAGATACGCAGTATTTT. It codes for CASGDMSDTQYF.

This clonotype was picked up one time. The chain combines TRBV4-2 with TRBJ2-5; no clear D. V was shortened by 1 base and J by 1 base, with 7 bases between the two germline ends. Germline V gene lookup returns CDR1 LGHNA and CDR2 YNFKEQ. The length of the CDR3 is 14 residues. CDR3 amino acids: CASSQVASQETQYF. In DNA form, the CDR3 reads TGTGCCAGCAGCCAAGTCGCCAGCCAAGAGACCCAGTACTTC.

The genes are TRBV20-1 and TRBJ1-1; D call uncertain. The germline V gene has CDR1 DFQATT and CDR2 SNEGSKA (reference sequence). The V gene lost 1 base and the J gene lost 3 bases, with 9 bases spanning the gap. The CDR3 runs 13 residues. CDR3 residues: CSARAWQHTEAFF. The CDR3 DNA reads as TGCAGTGCTAGAGCGTGGCAGCACACTGAAGCTTTCTTT.

In its sample, this clonotype was seen once. The chain combines TRBV11-3 with TRBJ2-5, with TRBD2 as a possible D gene (6 bases). Per the germline V gene, CDR1 is SGHNT and CDR2 is YENEEA. The CDR3 is 14 amino acids. Trimming removed 0 bases from V and 3 bases from J, with 8 bases in between. This CDR3 reads CASSLEEREETQYF. The DNA of the CDR3 is TGTGCCAGCAGCTTAGAGGAGCGGGAAGAGACCCAGTACTTC.

This clonotype was seen only once. This rearrangement joins TRBV7-8 to TRBJ1-5; TRBD1 matches at 9 bases. V lost 10 bases, J lost 4 bases, and 11 bases stayed unmatched. The CDR3 runs to 15 residues. Germline assignment: CDR1 SGHVS and CDR2 FQNEAQ. CDR3 loop: CANRGGTGPNQPQHF. The CDR3 bases are TGTGCCAATAGGGGGGGGACAGGGCCTAATCAGCCCCAGCATTTT. Supplemented by reference TRBV7-8 and TRBJ1-5, the full variable domain reads GAGVSQSPRYKVAKRGQDVALRCDPISGHVSLFWYQQALGQGPEFLTYFQNEAQLDKSGLPSDRFFAERPEGSVSTLKIQRTQQEDSAVYLCANRGGTGPNQPQHFGDGTRLSIL.

This chain joins TRBV12-3 or TRBV12-4 and TRBJ1-5; D is ambiguous. CDR3 length equals 15 residues. Trimming removed 5 bases at V and 0 bases at J, with 11 bases between. DNA of the CDR3: TGTGCCAGCAGTCCTCGGCCTCATAGCAATCAGCCCCAGCATTTT. Amino acid sequence: CASSPRPHSNQPQHF.

V and J are TRBV19 and TRBJ1-1; TRBD1 agrees at 10 bases. The CDR3 consists of 13 residues. The germline V gene encodes CDR1 LNHDA and CDR2 SQIVND (reference sequence). Losses at the gene ends were 7 bases for V and 7 bases for J; bases not matched to a gene: 6. The CDR3: CASMGQGLGEAFF. In nucleotides, the CDR3 is TGTGCCAGTATGGGACAGGGGTTGGGTGAAGCTTTCTTT.

This chain uses TRBV25-1 with TRBJ1-2, with a possible D match to TRBD1 (5 bases). V was trimmed by 8 bases and J by 2 bases, leaving 15 bases between them. The germline CDR1 and CDR2 sequences are MGHDK and SYGVNS. CDR3 length: 14 amino acids. The CDR3, as DNA: TGTGCCAGCCTCGGACACCTCGACAACTATGGCTACACCTTC. Translated: CASLGHLDNYGYTF.

Here the CDR3 reads CSARQGTDQPQHF. Written as DNA, the CDR3 is TGCAGTGCTAGACAGGGAACCGATCAGCCCCAGCATTTT. The V call is TRBV20-1, the J call TRBJ1-5; D possibly corresponds to TRBD1 (5 bases). This CDR3 spans 13 amino acids. V was cut by 2 bases and J by 5 bases, with 10 bases left in between. CDR1 DFQATT and CDR2 SNEGSKA come from the germline V gene (reference sequence).

This sequence joins TRBV7-3 and TRBJ2-3; the D is unclear. The CDR3 covers 13 residues. V was pared by 5 bases and J by 2 bases, with 8 bases between. Germline V gives CDR1 SGHTA, CDR2 FQGTGA. The CDR3 DNA sequence: TGTGCCAGCAGCACAGAAACCACAGATACGCAGTATTTT. Protein: CASSTETTDTQYF. The entire variable domain, with the rest obtained from reference TRBV7-3 and TRBJ2-3, is as follows: GAGVSQTPSNKVTEKGKYVELRCDPISGHTALYWYRQSLGQGPEFLIYFQGTGAADDSGLPNDRFFAVRPEGSVSTLKIQRTERGDSAVYLCASSTETTDTQYFGPGTRLTVL.